This entry lists 8 T cell receptor beta chains sequenced from one sample in a study of OX40 agonist ivuxolimab in advanced cancers. Libraries were prepared by immunoSEQ multiplex PCR; TCRdb keeps only in-frame clonotypes and omits some of them. This table has approximately 100,000 clones, approximately 80% appearing once. Source: CD4+ or CD8+ T cells sorted from blood, taken in a trial of the OX40 agonist ivuxolimab. Source of these receptors: an adult with an advanced solid tumor such as melanoma, head and neck, liver or kidney cancer.

This clone was found once. The chain links TRBV28 to TRBJ2-3; no firm D call. CDR3 length: 15 residues. Trimming removed 2 bases at V and 2 bases at J, with 11 bases between. CDR1 is MDHEN and CDR2 is SYDVKM in the germline V gene. This CDR3 reads CASSLPASITDTQYF. CDR3 sequence (DNA): TGTGCCAGCAGTTTACCAGCCTCCATCACAGATACGCAGTATTTT.

Only one count was recorded for this clone. Within the sample, other DNA sequences also encode this same CDR3. The chain joins TRBV2 to TRBJ1-1; no definite D call. Trimming left V 7 bases short and J 0 bases short, with 3 bases between. Germline V gene lookup returns CDR1 SNHLY and CDR2 FYNNEI. The CDR3 contains 11 residues. The CDR3 region is CASKLNTEAFF. In nucleotides, the CDR3 is TGTGCCAGCAAATTGAACACTGAAGCTTTCTTT.

V is TRBV5-1 and J is TRBJ2-4, with TRBD2 matching over 9 bases. Germline-derived CDR1 and CDR2 are SGHRS and YFSETQ. This CDR3 has 14 amino acids. Trimming cost V 5 bases and J 8 bases; bases outside gene matches: 8. CDR3 in amino acids: CASRAGGPLDIQYF. The CDR3 coding sequence is TGCGCCAGCAGGGCGGGAGGGCCCTTGGACATTCAGTACTTC.

The chain links TRBV4-3 to TRBJ1-2, with 8 nucleotides matching TRBD1. The V segment lost 3 bases and the J segment 3 bases; nucleotides outside the gene matches: 3. The CDR3 contains 14 residues. Germline loops: CDR1 LGHNA, CDR2 YSLEER. The CDR3 protein is CASSQGQDHYGYTF. CDR3 nucleotides: TGCGCCAGCAGCCAGGGACAGGACCACTATGGCTACACCTTC.

This chain uses TRBV5-1 with TRBJ1-2; D is undetermined. Trimming cost V 1 base and J 8 bases, with 12 bases left between them. The CDR3 runs to 13 residues. Germline lookup yields CDR1 SGHRS and CDR2 YFSETQ. The DNA of the CDR3 is TGCGCCAGCAGCTTGCGGGTGGATCGGGGCTACACCTTC. Translated, it gives CASSLRVDRGYTF.

The chain uses TRBV7-8 and TRBJ1-3; no clear D. CDR3 length: 15 residues. V shed 5 bases and J shed 0 bases, with 11 bases lying between them. The V gene's germline CDR1 is SGHVS and CDR2 FQNEAQ. The CDR3 region has the DNA TGTGCCAGCAGCCGGGTGTTAGGCTCTGGAAACACCATATATTTT. Its protein is CASSRVLGSGNTIYF.

The V call is TRBV2, the J call TRBJ2-3; TRBD1 is a possible D gene (6 bases). The CDR3 runs to 13 residues. V was shortened by 7 bases and J by 3 bases, with 11 bases between the two germline ends. CDR1 and CDR2 from the germline V gene are SNHLY and FYNNEI. The DNA of the CDR3 is TGTGCCAGCAAATCTACAGGGACAGATACGCAGTATTTT. Translation gives CASKSTGTDTQYF.

The chain has TRBV7-2 and TRBJ2-7, with 11 bases that match TRBD1. Losses at the gene ends were 5 bases for V and 5 bases for J; bases not matched to a gene: 11. CDR3 length: 16 residues. Germline assignment: CDR1 SGHTA and CDR2 FQGNSA. The CDR3, as DNA: TGTGCCAGCAGCGATAACACCGGGACAGGGGGTAACGAGCAGTACTTC. This gives the protein CASSDNTGTGGNEQYF.